This T cell receptor beta chain was recorded in a study of T cell changes during pregnancy in multiple sclerosis. TCRdb's copy holds only in-frame clones and misses some; the assay was immunoSEQ multiplex PCR. The sample has approximately 60,000 clones; about 90% are singletons. Germline loops: CDR1 MDHEN, CDR2 SYDVKM. Trimming cost V 5 bases and J 6 bases, with 17 bases left between them. The CDR3 is made up of 14 amino acids. The receptor was derived from a female donor with multiple sclerosis, enrolled in a pregnancy study. The sample was CD4+ T cells from peripheral blood mononuclear cells, taken in the second trimester of pregnancy. The chain employs TRBV28 and TRBJ2-7; tentatively, D is TRBD2 (6 bases). The DNA of the CDR3 is TGTGCCAGCAGTCTCCCGGGAGCGCCCGTCGAGCAGTACTTC. This encodes CASSLPGAPVEQYF. Filled out from reference TRBV28 and TRBJ2-7, the complete variable domain reads DVKVTQSSRYLVKRTGEKVFLECVQDMDHENMFWYRQDPGLGLRLIYFSYDVKMKEKGDIPEGYSVSREKKERFSLILESASTNQTSMYLCASSLPGAPVEQYFGPGTRLTVT.